Listed below are T cell receptor beta chains from one sample, sequenced in a study of cytomegalovirus exposure and HLA in healthy donors. Here immunoSEQ multiplex PCR was the method, and the copy in TCRdb shows in-frame clones only, minus some. This table has about 240,000 clones, approximately 86% appearing once. Sample: PBMCs. The receptors stem from a woman in her 30s in good health and CMV-seropositive. CDR3s include the opening cysteine and the closing phenylalanine or tryptophan. D genes are given only for firm matches. Size is stated for part of the rows, as once, few or many counts, or as a class when the clone is expanded.

clone_size	d_call	v_call	j_call	cdr3_nt	cdr3_aa
few	NA	TRBV14	TRBJ1-2	TGTGCCAGCAGCCAAGTAACAGCCTATGGCTACACCTTC	CASSQVTAYGYTF
few	NA	TRBV30	TRBJ1-2	TGTGCCTGGAGTGTACGTGCGGGCGCTAACTATGGCTACACCTTC	CAWSVRAGANYGYTF
once	NA	TRBV4-1	TRBJ2-2	TGCGCCAGCAGCCAAGATACCGCAGGGACAACAATCACCGGGGAGCTGTTTTTT	CASSQDTAGTTITGELFF
NA	TRBD2	TRBV5-1	TRBJ2-5	TGCGCCAGCAGCTGGACTAGCGGAGATCAAGAGACCCAGTACTTC	CASSWTSGDQETQYF
NA	NA	TRBV10-3	TRBJ2-5	TGTGCCATCAGCCCAACTATACAGGGAGGGGAGACCCAGTACTTC	CAISPTIQGGETQYF
NA	TRBD1	TRBV6-1	TRBJ2-7	TGTGCCAGCAGAGGACAGACAGGGCAAACCTACGAGCAGTACTTC	CASRGQTGQTYEQYF
NA	NA	TRBV27	TRBJ1-1	TGTGCCAGCAGGGTCCTCGGGAAGGCTGAAGCTTTCTTT	CASRVLGKAEAFF
NA	TRBD1	TRBV4-2	TRBJ2-7	TGTGCCAGCAGCCAAGGTGACAGGGGGCGGCAGTACTTC	CASSQGDRGRQYF
NA	TRBD1	TRBV27	TRBJ1-3	TGTGCCAGCAGTTCTAGACAGGGGGGTTGGGACACCATATATTTT	CASSSRQGGWDTIYF
NA	TRBD2	TRBV7-9	TRBJ2-3	TGTGCCAGCAGCTCCGATAGCGGGGTCGGCAGTTGGTATTTT	CASSSDSGVGSWYF
NA	NA	TRBV29-1	TRBJ1-1	TGCAGCGTTAGGTCAGGAATGAACACTGAAGCTTTCTTT	CSVRSGMNTEAFF
NA	NA	TRBV5-1	TRBJ2-7	TGCGCCAGCAGCCGACCGGACTTCTACGAGCAGTACTTC	CASSRPDFYEQYF
NA	TRBD1	TRBV5-4	TRBJ2-6	TGTGCCAGCAGCGGGGACAGGGGCATGACAAGCTCTGGGGCCAACGTCCTGACTTTC	CASSGDRGMTSSGANVLTF
NA	NA	TRBV19	TRBJ2-1	TGTGCCAGTAGTGAGGCAGGGCTCAATGAGCAGTTCTTC	CASSEAGLNEQFF
NA	TRBD2	TRBV5-8	TRBJ2-1	TGTGCCAGCAGCTTAGGTGGGAGGGAGGATGAGCAGTTCTTC	CASSLGGREDEQFF
NA	TRBD1	TRBV7-6	TRBJ2-7	TGTGCCAGCAGCTACCGGACAGGATACGAGCAGTACTTC	CASSYRTGYEQYF